This T cell receptor beta chain was retrieved from a study of cytomegalovirus exposure and HLA in healthy donors. Overall study findings and caveats: Links to common viral pathogens appeared, in a later analysis, for several of the most significant clusters. An analysis was carried out at a later point. It showed that HLA-associated TCR beta chains were more clonally expanded than equally common non-associated chains. Most TCR beta V segments were productive about 87% or about 30% of the time in an earlier analysis. Later, TCR association rates were found to vary by HLA locus, highest for DRB1 and lowest for HLA-C.

Looked up from germline, CDR1 is MDHEN and CDR2 is SYDVKM. This CDR3 has 18 amino acids. Trimming removed 4 bases from V and 4 bases from J; junction bases left unmatched: 18. Amplification used 60 Vbeta primers and 13 Jbeta primers. Clones were sequenced by immunoSEQ multiplex PCR, and TCRdb holds only the in-frame ones, with some missing. The profile shows 150,000 to 200,000 clones, less than 90% of them singletons. In the case of this clone: Its antigen is not known.

The specimen sequenced was PBMCs. J is TRBJ2-7 and V is TRBV28; TRBD1 agrees at 8 bases. This TCR was recovered from a man aged 45 to 65 in good health and CMV-seropositive. The CDR3 nucleotides are TGTGCCAGCAGTTCGCGTTCTACTCGACAGGGGTATTGGTACGAGCAGTACTTC. Its protein product is CASSSRSTRQGYWYEQYF.